Included here is one TCR beta chain sequence, with context. This clonotype was found many times. No antigen is known for it. Nothing much larger sits one base from this clone, and base qualities are not available. CDR1 and CDR2 are read off the germline V gene as KGHDR and SFDVKD. The V and J ends are trimmed by 2 bases and 5 bases, leaving 20 bases between them. The CDR3 starts with the cysteine, ends with the phenylalanine, and has 18 residues. Only the CDR3 part of the read is kept: 54 bases, read in frame from the first base. The data are from a study of low-dose radiotherapy and immunotherapy resistance in tumors (dated 2022 in TCRdb). Regarding the complete study: Cohort 1 received 0.5 Gy per fraction every 2 weeks, with a prescribed total PTV dose of 6.5 Gy. Eight patients were included in the translational analysis: three from the first dose cohort and the first five from the second dose cohort. Starting on cycle 1 day 1, patients took 300 mg of aspirin by mouth once a day for four cycles. The trial did not randomize participants into treatment groups. Cyclophosphamide 200 mg/m2 was administered intravenously every two weeks, one day before each radiation and immunotherapy administration. In Cohort 2, 1 Gy per fraction was delivered every two weeks, for a total of 13 Gy over 26 weeks. Nivolumab was administered intravenously as a 240 mg flat dose every two weeks, and ipilimumab was administered intravenously at 1 mg/kg every six weeks.

First-strand cDNA was synthesized using Superscript III and a set of TRAV- and TRBV-specific primers, so that both TCRalpha and TCRbeta chains were covered. TCRs were amplified for about 20 PCR cycles with Phusion, using a constant-region primer paired with the adapter attached to the V primers. The isolated mRNA was amplified using the MessageAmp II aRNA Amplification Kit, with in vitro transcription performed for approximately 15 hours at 37 degrees C. The Dynabeads mRNA DIRECT Purification Kit was used to isolate the mRNA for TCR sequencing. Indexed Illumina adapters were added in a second Phusion PCR of about 25 cycles, and the PCR products were purified with AMPure XP beads. Deep sequencing of the TCRalpha and TCRbeta libraries was carried out on an Illumina MiniSeq instrument. The study's own analysis went as follows. Custom Perl scripts pooled TCR sequences encoding the same protein, removed out-of-frame sequences and computed each clonotype's abundance. Any TCR sequence backed by just one read was left out of the analysis. Repertoire metrics included Shannon entropy, Gini index, clonality, richness, and frequency of TCRs shared between repertoires. TCRdb reprocessed the public reads (quality trimming at Q25 with fastp, clone calling with MiXCR) and kept in-frame beta chains. Each CDR3 protein gets just one entry, which takes the most common genes and DNA from the rows behind it. What appears here as the V and J calls and clone size reflects TCRdb's work, not the paper's. A total of 30,000 to 40,000 distinct CDR3 sequences appear in this sample, less than 25% of them only once. The top ten constitute just under 9.5% of the sample.

The time point label corresponds to: after trial treatment. The sample's treatment or condition label, in plain terms: LDRT plus nivolumab, ipilimumab, low-dose cyclophosphamide and aspirin (RACIN trial). The donors came from RACIN, which was a single-arm phase I dose-escalation trial that paired nivolumab and ipilimumab with aspirin, low-dose cyclophosphamide and low-dose radiotherapy. Eligible patients had advanced, TIL-negative solid tumors. The TCR originated in a female donor with ovarian cancer. In this chain, TRBV24-1 is recombined with TRBJ2-2; the D gene is perhaps TRBD1, from 6 matching bases. The sample here was PBMCs, taken after low-dose radiotherapy plus immunotherapy. Read as DNA, the sequence is TGTGCCACCAGTGATTCACCTCGCCTGGGCAGGGGTACCGGGGAGCTGTTTTTT. It encodes CATSDSPRLGRGTGELFF.